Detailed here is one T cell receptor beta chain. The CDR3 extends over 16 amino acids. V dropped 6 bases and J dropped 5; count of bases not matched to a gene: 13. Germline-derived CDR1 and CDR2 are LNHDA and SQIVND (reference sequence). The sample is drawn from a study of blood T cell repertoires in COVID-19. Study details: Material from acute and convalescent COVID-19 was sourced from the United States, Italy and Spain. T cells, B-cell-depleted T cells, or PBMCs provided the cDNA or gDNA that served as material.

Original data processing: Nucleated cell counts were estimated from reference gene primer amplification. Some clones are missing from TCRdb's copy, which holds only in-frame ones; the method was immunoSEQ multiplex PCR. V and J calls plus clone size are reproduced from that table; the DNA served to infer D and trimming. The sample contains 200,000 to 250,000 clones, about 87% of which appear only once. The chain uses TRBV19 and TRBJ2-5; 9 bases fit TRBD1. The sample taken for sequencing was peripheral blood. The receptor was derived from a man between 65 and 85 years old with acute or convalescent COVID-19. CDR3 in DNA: TGTGCCAGTAGCCCCATACAGGGGGCGCTGGGGGAGACCCAGTACTTC. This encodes CASSPIQGALGETQYF. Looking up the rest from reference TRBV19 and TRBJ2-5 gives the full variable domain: DGGITQSPKYLFRKEGQNVTLSCEQNLNHDAMYWYRQDPGQGLRLIYYSQIVNDFQKGDIAEGYSVSREKKESFPLTVTSAQKNPTAFYLCASSPIQGALGETQYFGPGTRLLVL.